The clone carrying this T cell receptor beta chain was picked up one time. The antigen remains unidentified. This sample was taken from a study of blood T cells in healthy people across ages. Investigators took around 10 milliliters of peripheral blood from every donor. Study-wide results and limits: Any conclusive comparison of naive versus antigen-experienced cells was prevented by using unsorted PBMCs.

A second roughly 7 to 12 cycle PCR used barcoded and J-beta primers. Carrying 12 random nucleotides, a template-switch adaptor labeled each individual cDNA molecule. MiXCR was run by TCRdb on the 5' RACE reads, yielding one entry per CDR3 protein. The sample lists roughly 1,500,000 distinct CDR3 sequences, 35% to 45% occurring once. CDR3 length: 14 residues. The V gene's germline CDR1 is SEHNR and CDR2 FQNEAQ (reference sequence). The V call is TRBV7-9, the J call TRBJ2-1; no firm D call. The tail of the sequence fits TRBJ2-7 better, so the J call may be wrong. The TCR originated in a woman aged 18-30 years in good health. Sequences were obtained from blood. CDR3 amino acids: CASSPLVVYNEQYF. The CDR3 bases are TGTGCCAGCAGCCCCCTCGTGGTGTACAATGAGCAGTACTTC.